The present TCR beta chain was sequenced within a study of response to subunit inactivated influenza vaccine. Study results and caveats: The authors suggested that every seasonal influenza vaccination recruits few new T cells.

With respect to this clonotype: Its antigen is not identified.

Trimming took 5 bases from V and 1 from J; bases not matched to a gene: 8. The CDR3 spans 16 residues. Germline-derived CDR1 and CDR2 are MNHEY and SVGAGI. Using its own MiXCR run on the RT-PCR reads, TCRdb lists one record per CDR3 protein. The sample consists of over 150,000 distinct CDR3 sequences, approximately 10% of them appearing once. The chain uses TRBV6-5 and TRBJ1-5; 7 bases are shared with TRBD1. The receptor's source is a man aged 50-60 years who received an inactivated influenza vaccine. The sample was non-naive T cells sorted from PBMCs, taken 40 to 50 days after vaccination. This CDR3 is CASSLPPGGSNQPQHF. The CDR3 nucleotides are TGTGCCAGCAGTCTACCTCCAGGGGGGAGCAATCAGCCCCAGCATTTT.